The next 27 T cell receptor beta chains were all read from a single sample in a study of ipilimumab plus nivolumab after autologous stem cell transplantation. Using immunoSEQ multiplex PCR, the repertoire was profiled, and TCRdb retains in-frame clones only, with some absent. The table lists 22,000 or so clones, over 65% of them singletons. The specimen comprised PBMCs, sampled in a trial of ipilimumab plus nivolumab as post-transplant consolidation. Receptors originate from a male donor with diffuse large B-cell lymphoma.

This rearrangement joins TRBV5-4 to TRBJ2-1, with 13 positions matching TRBD2. Trimming cost V 2 bases and J 9 bases; bases outside gene matches: 5. The CDR3 length is 15 residues. CDR1 is SGHNT, CDR2 YYREEE, per germline (reference sequence). The CDR3 reads CASSFGTSGNTEQFF. The CDR3 DNA follows: TGTGCCAGCAGCTTCGGGACTAGCGGGAACACTGAGCAGTTCTTC.

The chain recombines TRBV5-1 with TRBJ1-3; D is possibly TRBD1 (5 bases). The V gene lost 5 bases and the J gene lost 0 bases, with 9 bases spanning the gap. Per germline, CDR1 SGHRS and CDR2 YFSETQ. The CDR3 contains 14 residues. The CDR3 DNA reads TGCGCCAGCAGGGGGGAACGCTCTGGAAACACCATATATTTT. Its protein is CASRGERSGNTIYF.

Points on this clone: Distinct nucleotide sequences in the sample also encode this CDR3. This chain's CDR3 is CASSLLTREETQYF. CDR3 DNA: TGTGCCAGCAGTCTCCTGACTAGAGAGGAGACCCAGTACTTC. This chain uses TRBV7-2 with TRBJ2-5; perhaps TRBD2 as D (6 bases). With 6 bases removed from V and 5 bases from J, the gap between germline ends came to 16 bases. CDR3 size: 14 residues. Germline CDR1 SGHTA, CDR2 FQGNSA.

This chain uses TRBV7-3 with TRBJ2-1, with TRBD2 as a possible D gene (6 bases). Trimming shortened V by 2 bases and J by 6 bases, and 14 bases separated the two germline ends. Germline V gene data show CDR1 as SGHTA and CDR2 as FQGTGA. This CDR3 region has 15 residues. CDR3 sequence: CASSLWGTSLNEQFF. CDR3 in DNA: TGTGCCAGCAGCTTATGGGGGACTTCCCTCAATGAGCAGTTCTTC. Full variable domain (outside the CDR3, taken from reference TRBV7-3 and TRBJ2-1): GAGVSQTPSNKVTEKGKYVELRCDPISGHTALYWYRQSLGQGPEFLIYFQGTGAADDSGLPNDRFFAVRPEGSVSTLKIQRTERGDSAVYLCASSLWGTSLNEQFFGPGTRLTVL.

The rearrangement links TRBV5-1 to TRBJ1-6; D possibly corresponds to TRBD1 (5 bases). CDR3 size: 13 residues. Trimming removed 2 bases from V and 8 bases from J, with 8 bases in between. Germline CDR1 and CDR2: SGHRS and YFSETQ. CDR3 DNA sequence: TGCGCCAGCAGCTTAGACAGAGATTCACCCCTCCACTTT. This codes for CASSLDRDSPLHF.

This chain joins TRBV27 and TRBJ1-2; the D is unclear. V shed 5 bases and J shed 2 bases, with 9 bases lying between them. Germline values: CDR1 MNHEY, CDR2 SMNVEV (reference sequence). This CDR3 has 13 residues. The CDR3 is CASSPNENYGYTF. Here the CDR3 DNA reads TGTGCCAGCAGTCCGAACGAGAACTATGGCTACACCTTC.

J is TRBJ1-4 and V is TRBV5-6; D possibly corresponds to TRBD1 (5 bases). V lost 3 bases and J lost 8, with 14 bases in between. Germline assignment: CDR1 SGHDT and CDR2 YYEEEE. The length of the CDR3 is 14 residues. The CDR3 DNA reads as TGTGCCAGCAGCTCGGACAAGACGAGAGAAAAACTGTTTTTT. It codes for CASSSDKTREKLFF.

By share of the sample, this clone is medium-sized. The chain is built from TRBV9 and TRBJ1-1; 10 bases are a match to TRBD1. V gave up 0 bases and J gave up 3 bases; unmatched junction bases: 5. This CDR3 contains 16 residues. From germline, CDR1 is SGDLS and CDR2 YYNGEE. The CDR3 DNA reads TGTGCCAGCAGCGTAGGAAGGACAGGGGGATACACTGAAGCTTTCTTT. Translating gives CASSVGRTGGYTEAFF.

The chain links TRBV5-4 to TRBJ2-3; 8 bases line up with TRBD2. Germline CDR1 and CDR2: SGHNT and YYREEE (reference sequence). The CDR3 covers 15 residues. Trimming cost V 4 bases and J 0 bases; bases outside gene matches: 4. CDR3 sequence: CASSPGGKSTDTQYF. The CDR3 region has the DNA TGTGCCAGCAGCCCGGGGGGGAAGAGCACAGATACGCAGTATTTT.

The rearrangement joins TRBV5-1 to TRBJ2-3; the D is unclear. CDR3 length: 15 residues. Deletions cut 0 bases from V and 0 bases from J, with 8 bases between. The germline V gene has CDR1 SGHRS and CDR2 YFSETQ. The CDR3 sequence: CASSLGPTSTDTQYF. In DNA, the CDR3 is TGCGCCAGCAGCTTGGGCCCTACTAGCACAGATACGCAGTATTTT.

J is TRBJ1-2 and V is TRBV7-9; maybe TRBD1 (5 bases). CDR1 and CDR2 from the germline V gene are SEHNR and FQNEAQ (reference sequence). V lost 3 bases, J lost 7 bases, and 15 bases lay in between. The CDR3 loop spans 14 amino acids. CDR3 protein: CASSLNIQGPGYTF. The CDR3 nucleotides are TGTGCCAGCAGCTTGAATATCCAGGGCCCTGGCTACACCTTC.

The chain joins TRBV7-2 to TRBJ1-4, with unresolved D. V dropped 1 base and J dropped 3 bases, with 3 bases sitting between them. CDR3 length equals 13 residues. CDR1 and CDR2 from the germline V gene are SGHTA and FQGNSA. The CDR3 DNA reads TGTGCCAGCAGCTTAGGGGCTAATGAAAAACTGTTTTTT. Translating gives CASSLGANEKLFF.

This clone was observed a handful of times. A read error may produce the germline difference seen at one junction end. The chain carries TRBV10-3 and TRBJ1-2, with D unclear. In germline, CDR1 is ENHRY, CDR2 SYGVKD. The CDR3 covers 15 residues. The CDR3 loop reads CAISETRELDYGHTF. In DNA form, the CDR3 reads TGTGCCATCAGTGAAACCCGCGAGCTTGACTATGGCCACACCTTC.

V gene TRBV5-6 combines with J gene TRBJ2-7, with 10 nucleotides matching TRBD1. CDR3 size: 16 residues. J was trimmed by 5 bases and V by 2 bases; bases with no gene match: 10. Germline CDR1 SGHDT, CDR2 YYEEEE. CDR3 region: CASSFLLGTGDNEQYF. CDR3 bases: TGTGCCAGCAGCTTTTTACTCGGGACAGGGGATAACGAGCAGTACTTC.

The chain employs TRBV7-9 and TRBJ2-3; the D is unclear. The length of the CDR3 is 13 residues. V gave up 5 bases and J gave up 2 bases, with 8 bases separating them. CDR1 SEHNR and CDR2 FQNEAQ come from the germline V gene (reference sequence). The CDR3 DNA sequence: TGTGCCAGCAGCGTTGACACCACAGATACGCAGTATTTT. Its protein product is CASSVDTTDTQYF. The full variable domain, rest sourced from reference TRBV7-9 and TRBJ2-3, is DTGVSQNPRHKITKRGQNVTFRCDPISEHNRLYWYRQTLGQGPEFLTYFQNEAQLEKSRLLSDRFSAERPKGSFSTLEIQRTEQGDSAMYLCASSVDTTDTQYFGPGTRLTVL.

This clone appeared a single time. This chain connects TRBV2 to TRBJ1-2; 8 nucleotides match TRBD1. V gave up 3 bases and J gave up 7 bases; unmatched junction bases: 4. This CDR3 is 13 amino acids long. Germline-derived CDR1 and CDR2 are SNHLY and FYNNEI. CDR3 DNA: TGTGCCAGCAGTGAGGACAGGGAGAGTGGCTACACCTTC. Its protein is CASSEDRESGYTF.

This clone has only a few counts. This chain connects TRBV27 to TRBJ2-7; D unresolved. V shed 8 bases and J shed 3 bases, with 17 bases lying between them. The CDR3 is 14 amino acids. From germline, CDR1 is MNHEY and CDR2 SMNVEV (reference sequence). In nucleotides, the CDR3 is TGTGCCAGCGAAATTGAGGCCTTCAACTACGAGCAGTACTTC. Its translation is CASEIEAFNYEQYF.

The chain employs TRBV19 and TRBJ1-2; the D is unclear. This CDR3 is 17 amino acids long. Trimming removed 8 bases at V and 5 bases at J, with 27 bases between. Germline V lookup: CDR1 LNHDA, CDR2 SQIVND (reference sequence). CDR3 DNA sequence: TGTGCCAGTTGCGGTAATTATGAGCCGGGCCGTCTTTATGGCTACACCTTC. This sequence encodes CASCGNYEPGRLYGYTF.

This clone was seen just once. V is TRBV29-1 and J is TRBJ2-1, with a weak D call TRBD2 (6 bases). From germline, CDR1 is SQVTM and CDR2 ANQGSEA. The CDR3 is 16 amino acids. Deletions cut 8 bases from V and 2 bases from J, with 22 bases between. DNA of the CDR3: TGCAGCCCATCGGGGCCCGGGACTGGTACCTACAATGAGCAGTTCTTC. Translation: CSPSGPGTGTYNEQFF.

V usage is TRBV30 and J usage is TRBJ1-1, with unresolved D. Trimming removed 0 bases at V and 8 bases at J, with 13 bases between. CDR1 and CDR2 from the germline V gene are GTSNPN and SVGIG (reference sequence). CDR3 size: 13 residues. In nucleotides, the CDR3 is TGTGCCTGGAGTGTAGTCATGAGGGAGGAAGCTTTCTTT. Its protein is CAWSVVMREEAFF.

The gene calls are TRBV11-2 and TRBJ2-4, with unresolved D. Between the trimmed V and J ends, which lost 3 bases and 0 bases, there was a span of 9 bases. In germline, CDR1 is SGHAT, CDR2 FQNNGV. This CDR3 region has 15 residues. This CDR3 reads CASSFASAAKNIQYF. The CDR3 coding sequence is TGTGCCAGCAGCTTTGCCAGCGCAGCCAAAAACATTCAGTACTTC.

The rearrangement links TRBV18 to TRBJ1-5, with D tentatively TRBD1 (5 bases). The CDR3 runs to 13 residues. Trimming took 5 bases from V and 3 from J, leaving 8 bases between them. CDR1 is KGHSH, CDR2 LQKENI, per germline. The CDR3 coding sequence is TGTGCCAGCTCAGACAGCCACAATCAGCCCCAGCATTTT. It is translated as CASSDSHNQPQHF. Filled out from reference TRBV18 and TRBJ1-5, the complete variable domain reads NAGVMQNPRHLVRRRGQEARLRCSPMKGHSHVYWYRQLPEEGLKFMVYLQKENIIDESGMPKERFSAEFPKEGPSILRIQQVVRGDSAAYFCASSDSHNQPQHFGDGTRLSIL.

V gene TRBV2 combines with J gene TRBJ2-3; TRBD1 matches at 7 bases. After removal of 8 bases from V and 1 base from J, the junction contained 3 bases not matched to a gene. Germline CDR1 is SNHLY and CDR2 is FYNNEI. CDR3 length: 13 amino acids. The chain's CDR3 is CASWGTGTDTQYF. CDR3 in DNA: TGTGCCAGCTGGGGGACAGGCACAGATACGCAGTATTTT.

In this sample, this clone turned up once. The rearrangement joins TRBV18 to TRBJ2-5; D is unclear. V was pared by 2 bases and J by 7 bases, with 14 bases between. CDR1 KGHSH and CDR2 LQKENI come from the germline V gene. The CDR3 consists of 14 residues. CDR3 in amino acids: CASSPRARSVTQYF. The DNA for the CDR3 is TGTGCCAGCTCACCAAGGGCTCGCTCCGTGACCCAGTACTTC.

The V gene is TRBV11-1, the J gene TRBJ1-1; possible D gene TRBD1, 5 bases. The CDR3 length is 14 residues. V was clipped by 1 base and J by 4 bases, with 10 bases between them. The germline gives CDR1 SGHAT, CDR2 FQDESV (reference sequence). The CDR3 region has the DNA TGTGCCAGCAGCTTAGAGGGGATTGGCACTGAAGCTTTCTTT. Its protein product is CASSLEGIGTEAFF.

The V call is TRBV4-1, the J call TRBJ1-1; tentatively, D is TRBD1 (6 bases). Deletions cut 8 bases from V and 1 base from J, with 14 bases between. CDR1 is MGHRA, CDR2 YSYEKL, per germline. This CDR3 is 14 amino acids long. CDR3 protein: CASHDTGPNTEAFF. CDR3 DNA: TGCGCCAGCCATGATACAGGGCCGAACACTGAAGCTTTCTTT.

The rearrangement uses TRBV6-5 and TRBJ1-4, with no clear D. The CDR3 loop spans 14 amino acids. V lost 9 bases and J 3 bases, leaving 14 bases between the germline ends. Germline V gene lookup returns CDR1 MNHEY and CDR2 SVGAGI. CDR3 sequence reads: CASRDGPANEKLFF. The DNA for the CDR3 is TGTGCCAGTAGAGACGGGCCGGCTAATGAAAAACTGTTTTTT.